The rows below give T cell receptor beta chains drawn from one sample of a study of patients and donors after allogeneic stem cell transplantation. TCRdb reanalysed the RT-PCR reads using MiXCR and keeps one entry per CDR3 protein. The sample records 150,000 to 200,000 distinct CDR3 sequences, approximately 24% being singletons. The specimen sequenced was blood, either unsorted or a sorted T cell fraction (not recorded which). These receptor sequences come from a human donor who was either an allogeneic HSCT recipient or a stem cell or donor lymphocyte infusion donor (not recorded which). It is not recorded whose cells these are; they may come from a transplant donor. Both conserved end residues are part of each CDR3. The D gene is left open where the match is weak. Rows may omit the clone size; those that give it use once, few, many or a size class.

size: NA; J: TRBJ1-2; D: NA; V: TRBV29-1; CDR3: CSVDGGGYTF; DNA: TGCAGCGTTGACGGGGGTGGCTACACCTTC
size: few; J: TRBJ2-5; D: NA; V: TRBV7-7; CDR3: CASSSTKETQYF; DNA: TGTGCTAGCAGCTCCACCAAAGAGACCCAGTACTTC
size: NA; J: TRBJ2-7; D: NA; V: TRBV12-3/TRBV12-4; CDR3: CASSLKGPRSTHSYEQYF; DNA: TGTGCCAGCAGTTTAAAGGGGCCAAGAAGCACCCATTCTTACGAGCAGTACTTC
size: few; J: TRBJ2-7; D: NA; V: TRBV4-2; CDR3: CASTKEVPGVREQYF; DNA: TGTGCCAGCACCAAAGAGGTACCAGGGGTCCGCGAGCAGTACTTC
size: NA; J: TRBJ1-4; D: NA; V: TRBV5-1; CDR3: CASSLGPVEKLFF; DNA: TGCGCCAGCAGCTTGGGACCGGTAGAAAAACTGTTTTTT
size: NA; J: TRBJ2-7; D: TRBD1; V: TRBV29-1; CDR3: CSVRDRGRSSYEQYF; DNA: TGCAGCGTTAGGGACAGGGGTCGAAGCTCCTACGAGCAGTACTTC
size: NA; J: TRBJ2-7; D: NA; V: TRBV5-1; CDR3: CASSLEGMPAYEQYF; DNA: TGCGCCAGCAGCTTGGAAGGGATGCCCGCCTACGAGCAGTACTTC
size: NA; J: TRBJ2-1; D: TRBD2; V: TRBV7-2; CDR3: CAGRLAGASQFF; DNA: TGTGCCGGCCGTCTAGCGGGAGCATCGCAGTTCTTC
size: NA; J: TRBJ1-5; D: NA; V: TRBV20-1; CDR3: CSASRRTDSNQPQHF; DNA: TGCAGTGCCTCCAGAAGGACGGATAGCAATCAGCCCCAGCATTTT
size: NA; J: TRBJ2-7; D: NA; V: TRBV9; CDR3: CASSVGAAYEQYF; DNA: TGTGCCAGCAGCGTTGGGGCTGCCTACGAGCAGTACTTC
size: NA; J: TRBJ2-1; D: TRBD1; V: TRBV29-1; CDR3: CSVEQGQGAYNEQFF; DNA: TGCAGCGTTGAACAGGGACAGGGGGCGTATAATGAGCAGTTCTTC
size: few; J: TRBJ1-2; D: NA; V: TRBV6-6; CDR3: CASSPTGRRDGYTF; DNA: TGTGCCAGCAGTCCTACGGGACGCCGGGATGGCTACACCTTC
size: NA; J: TRBJ2-7; D: TRBD2; V: TRBV4-1; CDR3: CASSFTSGYSYEQYF; DNA: TGCGCCAGCAGCTTTACTAGCGGATACTCCTACGAGCAGTACTTC
size: few; J: TRBJ2-1; D: TRBD2; V: TRBV20-1; CDR3: CSALLSGTSWNEQFF; DNA: TGCAGTGCCCTACTCTCCGGGACTAGTTGGAATGAGCAGTTCTTC
size: few; J: TRBJ2-1; D: NA; V: TRBV20-1; CDR3: CSARFLGSEQFF; DNA: TGCAGTGCTAGATTCCTAGGGAGTGAGCAGTTCTTC